The text below deals with one T cell receptor (beta chain). The PCR had 60 Vbeta and 13 Jbeta primers. Data came from immunoSEQ multiplex PCR; TCRdb stores just in-frame clones and leaves some out. The sample lists about 140,000 clones, roughly three quarters occurring once. Looked up from germline, CDR1 is SGHVS and CDR2 is FQNEAQ. The V and J ends lost 6 bases and 6 bases respectively, with 14 bases between them. The CDR3 is 13 amino acids. The record originates from a study of cytomegalovirus exposure and HLA in healthy donors. Sequenced input: PBMCs. This sequence joins TRBV7-8 and TRBJ2-5; no clear D. The clonotype originates from a woman aged 50 to 60 in good health and CMV-seronegative. In DNA, the CDR3 is TGTGCCAGCAGTTTCGCTGGGCGAAAGACCCAGTACTTC. This sequence encodes CASSFAGRKTQYF.